This T cell receptor beta chain was captured by sequencing in a study of cytomegalovirus exposure and HLA in healthy donors (dated by TCRdb to 2016 to 2017). In terms of the full investigation: An earlier analysis of about 560 of the donors reported 250 to 350 Gb of sequence data and 117 million unique TCR beta sequences obtained from around 180 million T cells. Approximately 300 gigabases of sequencing data and approximately 93 million unique TCR sequences were included in an early release covering about 700 HLA-typed donors. Among the approximately 420 genotyped donors, 81% belonged to the genetic ancestry cluster associated with self-reported Caucasian donors. The aim of the study was to test whether cataloging public T cell receptors could identify signatures of past pathogen exposure. The T cell repertoires of around 730 subjects were profiled by immunosequencing and related to cytomegalovirus serostatus. A separate validation cohort of roughly 130 different subjects was used in addition to the approximately 610-subject first cohort. High-throughput TCR immunosequencing, statistical association of individual TCRs with disease status, and machine learning were combined to predict cytomegalovirus infection status. To study patterns of TCR occurrence, a later analysis re-analyzed previously published TCR beta repertoires from hundreds of donors and added high-resolution HLA genotyping. In the later analysis, no new phenotypic data were used to find candidate immune exposures; instead, reliance was placed on TCR beta sequences and their occurrence across donors. An earlier analysis of several hundred of the donors applied high-throughput TCR beta sequencing to assess whether each TCR beta V gene segment acted as functional or pseudogenic. Donor age, sex, ethnicity and CMV serostatus were compiled alongside the repertoire data. A later genetic analysis took genome-wide SNP genotypes for about 55% of the roughly 670 donors and used that subset as a discovery cohort. All discovery cohort repertoires had been generated using a single sequencing platform. Both class I and class II loci were covered by HLA typing, at four-digit resolution. Typing coverage varied by locus: about 620-630 donors for A, B, C, DRB1 and DQB1; more than 500 for DQA1; more than 600 for DPA1; more than 450 for DPB1. A few DR-DQ haplotypes were handled as single units for association and clustering because linkage in the cohort was strong. Among 398 genotyped donors of the cohort, an average of roughly 240,000 unique TCR beta nucleotide sequences were sequenced per donor, roughly 18% of them non-productive. Summary of the overall study and its limitations: Strong co-occurrence of HLA alleles, especially DR and DQ, made assigning TCR associations to individual alleles difficult. Immune exposure information for the cohort was limited to CMV serostatus. A later analysis associated 17,000 or so TCR beta sequences with specific HLA alleles at a false discovery rate of 0.05. The earlier analysis of 587 of the donors excluded roughly 17 rarely observed V segments, including chromosome 9 orphons, because counts were too low. In a later analysis, the rate of TCR association differed among HLA loci, with DRB1 alleles having the most associated TCRs and HLA-C alleles having the fewest. The 87-base-pair reads could not distinguish some IMGT-functional V segments, including TRBV6-2 and TRBV6-3, so those segments were excluded. A later analysis found that most CMV-associated TCR beta chains appeared HLA-restricted, with HLA associations seemingly driven largely by CMV exposure. A cluster of highly shared sequence variants was judged likely to represent a technical artifact of the sequencing pipeline. In a later analysis, HLA-associated TCR beta chains were found to be more clonally expanded and to have lower generation probabilities than equally common non-associated chains. The cohort was sequenced for TCR beta chains only, and without alpha or paired-chain data the features that could be detected were limited. In a later genetic analysis, a missense DCLRE1C variant was associated with V-gene and J-gene trimming of TCR beta chains, and the association was replicated in an independent cohort. Most TCR sequences were observed very rarely across donors, whereas some public TCRs were present in many individuals. HLA typing was unavailable for some donors at each locus, so association tests used only the typed subset. Linkage disequilibrium might explain the correlated functional status among segregating V segments, but an unknown experimental factor could not be excluded. The authors suggested that the approach could potentially be extended to other disease states and immunological phenotypes. Presence/absence analyses assumed roughly uniform sequencing depth across donors, an assumption that may not hold. In an earlier analysis of 587 of the donors, most TCR beta V segments appeared in productive rearrangements about 87% or about 30% of the time, broadly matching IMGT annotations. The study listed 164 TCR beta chains as associated with cytomegalovirus. In vitro tests confirmed that three of the cytomegalovirus-associated TCR beta chains recognize cytomegalovirus antigens. According to a later analysis, parvovirus B19, influenza, CMV and Epstein-Barr virus appeared linked to several top co-occurrence clusters. The classifier was reported to diagnose cytomegalovirus status with high specificity and sensitivity in both the original and validation cohorts. A further reported finding was that TCR beta sequences accurately predicted the HLA-A and HLA-B alleles for most subjects in the first cohort. According to a later genetic analysis, donors in an Asian-associated ancestry cluster had fewer N-insertions in productive TCRs than the approximately 700-donor mean.

Library preparation used the immunoSEQ multiplex PCR assay. A mixture of 60 forward primers for TCR Vbeta segments and 13 reverse primers for TCR Jbeta segments was used in the multiplex PCR. Amplification of the CDR3 region of rearranged TCR beta genes was performed with a multiplex PCR assay on genomic DNA. On the Illumina HiSeq System, the amplified TCR beta libraries were sequenced as 87-base-pair reads. The published analysis was carried out like this. A later analysis tallied about 77 million unique TCR beta chains across the 700 or so repertoires, and approximately 9.9 million of those chains were shared by two or more donors. Raw reads were error-corrected and collapsed into unique sequences with a nearest-neighbor algorithm that merged closely related sequences to remove PCR and sequencing errors. To assign V, D and J gene segments, CDR3 sequences were aligned to IMGT reference sequences. Each retained sequence needed at least a six-nucleotide match to both a V gene segment and a J gene segment. A rearrangement was called productive if the CDR3 had no stop codons and remained in frame with V and J, and every other rearrangement was called non-productive. Following IMGT convention, CDR3 was defined as the stretch from the second conserved V-encoded cysteine to the conserved J-encoded phenylalanine. Sequences without an unambiguous match to a single V gene segment were excluded from the earlier analysis of approximately 560 of the donors. An earlier analysis of approximately 590 of the donors called V segments functional above 56.7% productive rearrangements and segregating when the between-donor standard deviation exceeded 5%. A statistical classification framework was built for diagnosing cytomegalovirus status from the catalog of TCR beta chain sequences. In a later analysis, V and J genes were assigned by comparing TCR nucleotide sequences against IMGT/GENE-DB human TR gene sequences. Using the TCRdist pipeline, a later analysis assigned CDR3 sequences along with most-parsimonious VDJ recombination scenarios. In a later analysis, each TCR beta chain was defined by its CDR3 amino acid sequence together with its V-gene family, and reads lacking a unique V-gene family were excluded. A later analysis removed several hundred highly shared, low-generation-probability nucleotide sequences to deal with suspected cross-contamination and a sequencing artifact. In a later analysis, a clonal expansion index for each public chain was calculated from normalized within-repertoire ranks of inferred template counts. A later analysis computed generation probabilities with a VDJ recombination model fitted to out-of-frame rearrangements, and checked the results against IGoR. A later analysis scored TCR-TCR, TCR-HLA and TCR-CMV co-occurrence with hypergeometric tests, applying a repertoire-size bias correction to TCR pairs. False discovery rates were estimated in a later analysis by permuting HLA or CMV assignments 20 times. In a later analysis, co-occurring TCRs were grouped with DBSCAN, and TCRdist sequence similarity was added when clustering was performed within HLA-allele-positive subsets. Repertoires with fewer than 30,000 or more than 120,000 public chains were left out of co-occurrence clustering, as were several repertoires with anomalous nucleotide sharing. In TCRdb, the immuneACCESS table is reduced to in-frame sequences with V and J assigned. These tables do not hold every clone; where another copy was compared, an unresolved V gene accounts for under half, and the others remain unexplained. Clone size and V and J calls were adopted from that table, with D and trimming inferred from the DNA. The sample table shows about 120,000 clones, and around 81% are seen once. 3.9% of the sample goes to the ten largest clones.

CDR3 length: 15 amino acids, cysteine to phenylalanine. Only the CDR3 DNA is retained, 45 bases long and in frame from the first base. The germline V gene supplies CDR1 SGHRS and CDR2 YFSETQ. The germline V and J ends show losses of 0 bases and 8 bases respectively, and no gene match explains 5 bases of the junction. The cohort consisted of more than 650 healthy bone marrow donors. All cohort members were sampled while nominally healthy, although unrecorded immune exposures were likely present. The donor tested CMV seronegative, placing the donor among the 350 or so seronegative members of the cohort. Each donor provided a peripheral blood sample, and peripheral blood mononuclear cells were used for TCR beta sequencing. The Qiagen DNeasy Blood Extraction Kit was used to extract genomic DNA from the blood cell samples. To note about this clone: Its antigen specificity is not known. No base quality information exists; no much larger clone differs at one position.

This receptor was taken from a woman under 40 in good health and CMV-seronegative. The chain couples TRBV5-1 to TRBJ2-2, with 9 bases matching TRBD1. Sequenced: PBMCs. The sequence in DNA is TGCGCCAGCAGCTTGGAACAGGGGGCGCGTGGGGAGCTGTTTTTT. Protein translation: CASSLEQGARGELFF.